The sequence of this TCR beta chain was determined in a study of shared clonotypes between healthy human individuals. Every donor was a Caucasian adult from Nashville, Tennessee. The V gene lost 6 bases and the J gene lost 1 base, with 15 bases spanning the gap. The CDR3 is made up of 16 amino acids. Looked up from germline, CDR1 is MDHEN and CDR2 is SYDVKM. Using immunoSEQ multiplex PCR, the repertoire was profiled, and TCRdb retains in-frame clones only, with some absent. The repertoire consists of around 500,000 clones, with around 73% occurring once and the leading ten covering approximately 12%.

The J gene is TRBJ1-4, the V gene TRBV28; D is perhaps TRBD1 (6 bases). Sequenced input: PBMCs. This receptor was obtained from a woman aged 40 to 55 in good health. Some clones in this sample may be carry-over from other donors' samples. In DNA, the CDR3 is TGTGCCAGCAGCCCGCTCGGGGGCAGAACTAATGAAAAACTGTTTTTT. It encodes CASSPLGGRTNEKLFF.